This TCR beta chain is from a study of CD8 T cells in ankylosing spondylitis. Study findings and constraints: As reported, disease-linked clones showed significant enrichment in matched ankylosing spondylitis synovial fluid. There was a TCR beta motif, made of several highly homologous variants, that appeared characteristic of ankylosing spondylitis blood. Disease-linked clones proved CD8+ and comparatively uncommon in peripheral blood.

This clonotype was counted ten times or more. Its antigen remains unidentified. Using quantitative 5'-RACE with molecular barcodes, the authors made TCR beta libraries. TCRdb re-analysed the 5' RACE reads in MiXCR, keeping a single row per CDR3 protein. The sample lists some 130,000 distinct CDR3 sequences, more than 5.5% occurring once. Looked up from germline, CDR1 is DFQATT and CDR2 is SNEGSKA (reference sequence). The CDR3 loop spans 15 amino acids. With V trimmed by 3 bases and J by 5 bases, 5 bases remained unmatched. Sequences were obtained from blood, either unsorted or a sorted T cell fraction (not recorded which). The V call is TRBV20-1, the J call TRBJ2-4, with 12 bases that match TRBD2. The source of this sequence is a female donor with ankylosing spondylitis or in good health (not recorded which). The CDR3 DNA follows: TGCAGTGCTAGTCGGCTAGCGGGGGGGCAAAACATTCAGTACTTC. It translates to CSASRLAGGQNIQYF.